These 8 T cell receptor beta chains were all obtained from the same sample, sequenced in a study of long-term antiretroviral therapy in people with HIV. Runs used v3.0 of the immunoSEQ assay and were done at survey level. Sequencing used immunoSEQ multiplex PCR; TCRdb keeps in-frame clones, though not all of them. The sample records about 34,000 clones, more than 75% being singletons. This specimen was unsorted PBMCs, taken around 2.7 years before starting antiretroviral therapy. The receptor set was obtained from a woman in her 30s with HIV.

The chain carries TRBV7-3 and TRBJ2-3; 10 bases map to TRBD2. This CDR3 spans 14 amino acids. Germline CDR1 and CDR2: SGHTA and FQGTGA. V gave up 0 bases and J gave up 10 bases; unmatched junction bases: 4. For the CDR3, the DNA is TGTGCCAGCAGCTTAACTAGCGGGGGGTATCCGCAGTATTTT. Encoded protein: CASSLTSGGYPQYF.

The chain links TRBV6-5 to TRBJ1-3, with D hard to call. Germline CDR1 reads MNHEY; CDR2 reads SVGAGI. This CDR3 has 16 residues. V dropped 2 bases and J dropped 0 bases, with 11 bases sitting between them. The CDR3 bases are TGTGCCAGCAGTTACCACTCAACTGACTCTGGAAACACCATATATTTT. Protein: CASSYHSTDSGNTIYF.

This clone appeared a single time. This chain uses TRBV30 with TRBJ2-3, with D hard to call. Germline-derived CDR1 and CDR2 are GTSNPN and SVGIG (reference sequence). The V and J ends lost 3 bases and 3 bases respectively, with 1 base between them. CDR3 length: 10 amino acids. DNA of the CDR3: TGTGCCTGGAGAACAGATACGCAGTATTTT. It encodes CAWRTDTQYF. The variable domain in full, with the rest retrieved from reference TRBV30 and TRBJ2-3, is SQTIHQWPATLVQPVGSPLSLECTVEGTSNPNLYWYRQAAGRGLQLLFYSVGIGQISSEVPQNLSASRPQDRQFILSSKKLLLSDSGFYLCAWRTDTQYFGPGTRLTVL.

The gene calls are TRBV30 and TRBJ1-1; 9 bases agree with TRBD1. The CDR3 sequence is 14 residues long. Looked up from germline, CDR1 is GTSNPN and CDR2 is SVGIG (reference sequence). Unmatched junction bases numbered 0, after V lost 1 base and J lost 0 bases. The CDR3 DNA reads TGTGCCTGGAGTGACAGGGGGCTGAACACTGAAGCTTTCTTT. Amino acids: CAWSDRGLNTEAFF. Combining the CDR3 with reference TRBV30 and TRBJ1-1 gives the whole variable domain SQTIHQWPATLVQPVGSPLSLECTVEGTSNPNLYWYRQAAGRGLQLLFYSVGIGQISSEVPQNLSASRPQDRQFILSSKKLLLSDSGFYLCAWSDRGLNTEAFFGQGTRLTVV.

This clone was detected only a few times. The chain carries TRBV5-8 and TRBJ2-2; no firm D call. V was shortened by 4 bases and J by 1 base, with 20 bases between the two germline ends. CDR1 SGHTS and CDR2 YDEGEE come from the germline V gene. The CDR3 has 18 residues. In DNA form, the CDR3 reads TGTGCCAGCAGCCCCCTAGACTCCCTCTACCTGAACACCGGGGAGCTGTTTTTT. This translates into CASSPLDSLYLNTGELFF.

The V gene is TRBV10-1, the J gene TRBJ2-3; a possible D gene is TRBD1 (6 bases). Trimming took off 4 bases at V and 2 bases at J, with 16 bases between the two ends. Germline CDR1 WNHNN, CDR2 SYGVQD (reference sequence). The CDR3 covers 16 residues. DNA for the CDR3: TGCGCCAGCAGTGTATGGGGACAAAGTAACACAGATACGCAGTATTTT. Translated: CASSVWGQSNTDTQYF.

The chain combines TRBV5-5 with TRBJ2-2; D is possibly TRBD2 (5 bases). The CDR3 covers 14 residues. CDR1 SGHKS and CDR2 YYEKEE come from the germline V gene (reference sequence). V was shortened by 2 bases and J by 4 bases, with 9 bases between the two germline ends. The CDR3 is CASSFRGITGELFF. The CDR3 DNA sequence: TGTGCCAGCAGCTTTCGGGGTATCACCGGGGAGCTGTTTTTT.

This clone turned up a few times. The V call is TRBV13, the J call TRBJ1-4; 8 bases align to TRBD1. V was clipped by 5 bases and J by 7 bases; unmatched bases: 6. The CDR3 consists of 14 residues. CDR1 and CDR2 from the germline V gene are PRHDT and FYEKMQ (reference sequence). The CDR3 sequence: CASSLRGRGEKLFF. CDR3 DNA sequence: TGTGCCAGCAGCCTCAGGGGGCGAGGTGAAAAACTGTTTTTT.